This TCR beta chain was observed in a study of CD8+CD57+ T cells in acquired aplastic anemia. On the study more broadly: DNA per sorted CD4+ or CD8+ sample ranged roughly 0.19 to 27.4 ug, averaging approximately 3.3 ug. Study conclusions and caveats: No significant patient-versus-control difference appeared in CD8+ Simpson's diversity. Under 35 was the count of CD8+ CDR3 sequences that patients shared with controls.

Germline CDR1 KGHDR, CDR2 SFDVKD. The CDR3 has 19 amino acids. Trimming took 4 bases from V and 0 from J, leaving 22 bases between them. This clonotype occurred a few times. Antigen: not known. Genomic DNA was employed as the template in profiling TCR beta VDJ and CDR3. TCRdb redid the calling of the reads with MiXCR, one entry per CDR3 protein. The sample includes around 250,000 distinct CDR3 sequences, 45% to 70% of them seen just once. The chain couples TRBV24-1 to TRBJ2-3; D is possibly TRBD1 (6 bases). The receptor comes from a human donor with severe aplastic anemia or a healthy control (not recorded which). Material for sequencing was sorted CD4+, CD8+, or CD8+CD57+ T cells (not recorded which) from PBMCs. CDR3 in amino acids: CATSEFPVTTGTSTDTQYF. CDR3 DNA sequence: TGTGCCACCAGTGAATTCCCTGTCACCACAGGGACGAGCACAGATACGCAGTATTTT.